This TCR beta chain is drawn from a study of T-cell memory formation after mild COVID-19. In regard to this clonotype: The antigen remains unidentified.

Unmatched junction bases numbered 5, after V lost 5 bases and J lost 2 bases. Germline lookup yields CDR1 DFQATT and CDR2 SNEGSKA (reference sequence). The CDR3 sequence is 14 residues long. Study conclusions and caveats: Still unconfirmed is whether the second-wave clones peaking on day 37 recognized SARS-CoV-2. Clones that got smaller from day 15 to 85 had even CD4/CD8, while clones growing later tipped toward CD4+. Some responding clones appeared in pre-infection memory, suggesting cross-reactive memory joined.

TCRdb re-called the 5' RACE reads through MiXCR, storing one row per CDR3 protein. The table lists hundreds of thousands of distinct CDR3 sequences, over 15% of them singletons. The clonotype originates from a man between 18 and 35 years old who had mild COVID-19 (a few samples of this study predate the infection). Cell type and time point are not known. The gene calls are TRBV20-1 and TRBJ2-2; 7 bases agree with TRBD1. Sequenced: PBMCs or a T cell subset sorted from them (not recorded which). The CDR3 protein is CSAPDRRNTGELFF. The DNA of the CDR3 is TGCAGTGCTCCGGACAGGAGAAACACCGGGGAGCTGTTTTTT.